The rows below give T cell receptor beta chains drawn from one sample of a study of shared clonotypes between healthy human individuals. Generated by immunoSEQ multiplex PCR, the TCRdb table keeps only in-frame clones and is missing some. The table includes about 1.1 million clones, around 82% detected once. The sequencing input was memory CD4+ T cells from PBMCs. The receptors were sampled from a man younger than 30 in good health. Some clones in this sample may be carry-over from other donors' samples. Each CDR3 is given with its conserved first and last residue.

CASRNRDRESF,TRBJ2-7,TRBV27
CAISESNDRGGYTF,TRBJ1-2,TRBV10-3
CASSLFGESTGELFF,TRBJ2-2,TRBV11-2
CASSPDRYQPQHF,TRBJ1-5,TRBV7-2
CATNLAGGYEQFF,TRBJ2-1,TRBV5-1
CSALGDTQYF,TRBJ2-3,TRBV20-1
CASTTTGRPDLNTEAFF,TRBJ1-1,TRBV28
CASSPGQGLGLNQPQHF,TRBJ1-5,TRBV7-9
CASSPWGGELFF,TRBJ2-2,TRBV5-1
CASSRDRGPSYEQYF,TRBJ2-7,TRBV6-5
CASSLGSGTTEAFF,TRBJ1-1,TRBV5-1
CASSYPSGGQGEAFF,TRBJ1-1,TRBV28
CASSYDRQGEAFF,TRBJ1-1,TRBV5-4
CASSDPRDSRRNTEAFF,TRBJ1-1,TRBV6-1
CASSSTTKGGYTF,TRBJ1-2,TRBV6-6
CASSLGGSRSYEQYF,TRBJ2-7,TRBV5-4
CASSFDSQETQYF,TRBJ2-5,TRBV5-4
CASSTAGNQPQHF,TRBJ1-5,TRBV2
CASNKGNTEAFF,TRBJ1-1,TRBV2
CASSLGDGGVTDTQYF,TRBJ2-3,TRBV7-2
CAWSVGGGLEQFF,TRBJ2-1,TRBV30
CASSAHSSGSATQYF,TRBJ2-3,TRBV9
CASSEALTGYEQYF,TRBJ2-7,TRBV2
CSVEDRTRAETQYF,TRBJ2-5,TRBV29-1
CASSVGDYQPQHF,TRBJ1-5,TRBV6-1
CASSGSGGEGDTQYF,TRBJ2-3,TRBV9
CASSFGTGDYGYTF,TRBJ1-2,TRBV5-1
CSVGFQLSTDTQYF,TRBJ2-3,TRBV29-1
CASSSGWEGRMAKNIQYF,TRBJ2-4,TRBV5-6
CASSLTSGRAGELFF,TRBJ2-2,TRBV27
CASSTDRGDISIQYF,TRBJ2-4,TRBV18
CASRDSRSGANVLTF,TRBJ2-6,TRBV6-6